Listed below are T cell receptor beta chains from one sample, sequenced in a study of cytomegalovirus exposure and HLA in healthy donors. Profiling relied on immunoSEQ multiplex PCR, and the TCRdb table lists in-frame clones only, not all of them. Among 100,000 to 150,000 clones listed, 77% were seen once. Material for sequencing was PBMCs. Receptors were obtained from a man younger than 35 in good health and CMV-seropositive. Both conserved end residues are part of each CDR3. A D gene is named only where the DNA matches it firmly. The listing skips clone size in some rows; elsewhere it reads once, few, many or a size class.

CDR3 DNA: TGTGCCAGCAGTGAAGCGCAGGGGGGATCTGGCACTGAAGCTTTCTTT
CDR3 protein: CASSEAQGGSGTEAFF
V gene: TRBV6-1
CDR3 length: 16
J gene: TRBJ1-1
D gene: TRBD1
clone size: -

CDR3 DNA: TGTGCCAGCAGCCAGGACAGCTATGGCTACACCTTC
CDR3 protein: CASSQDSYGYTF
V gene: TRBV6-1
CDR3 length: 12
J gene: TRBJ1-2
D gene: -
clone size: -

CDR3 DNA: TGTGCCAGCAGCTACAGGGGTTCTGGGGCCAACGGCCTGACTTTC
CDR3 protein: CASSYRGSGANGLTF
V gene: TRBV6-5
CDR3 length: 15
J gene: TRBJ2-6
D gene: TRBD1
clone size: -

CDR3 DNA: TGTGCCAGCAGTGGGTTAGCGGTCGCCACAGATACGCAGTATTTT
CDR3 protein: CASSGLAVATDTQYF
V gene: TRBV2
CDR3 length: 15
J gene: TRBJ2-3
D gene: -
clone size: -

CDR3 DNA: TGCAGTGCTAGAAAGCGCTACGAGCAGTACTTC
CDR3 protein: CSARKRYEQYF
V gene: TRBV20-1
CDR3 length: 11
J gene: TRBJ2-7
D gene: -
clone size: -

CDR3 DNA: TGCGCCAGCAGCCACGGGGGGCCGGTTTCTAATGAAAAACTGTTTTTT
CDR3 protein: CASSHGGPVSNEKLFF
V gene: TRBV4-1
CDR3 length: 16
J gene: TRBJ1-4
D gene: -
clone size: once

CDR3 DNA: TGCGCCAGCAGCCTAAGCACTAACTATGGCTACACCTTC
CDR3 protein: CASSLSTNYGYTF
V gene: TRBV5-1
CDR3 length: 13
J gene: TRBJ1-2
D gene: -
clone size: -

CDR3 DNA: TGTGCCAGCAGTAGCAGGGGCGGCACCGGGGAGCTGTTTTTT
CDR3 protein: CASSSRGGTGELFF
V gene: TRBV13
CDR3 length: 14
J gene: TRBJ2-2
D gene: -
clone size: -

CDR3 DNA: TGCAGCGGAGGTTGGGAGTCGGACACTGAAGCTTTCTTT
CDR3 protein: CSGGWESDTEAFF
V gene: TRBV29-1
CDR3 length: 13
J gene: TRBJ1-1
D gene: -
clone size: -

CDR3 DNA: TGTGCCACTCGTCTAGGAAACACTGAAGCTTTCTTT
CDR3 protein: CATRLGNTEAFF
V gene: TRBV19
CDR3 length: 12
J gene: TRBJ1-1
D gene: -
clone size: -

CDR3 DNA: TGTGCCAGCAGCTCCAGGGGTGTGGGCACTGAAGCTTTCTTT
CDR3 protein: CASSSRGVGTEAFF
V gene: TRBV7-9
CDR3 length: 14
J gene: TRBJ1-1
D gene: -
clone size: -

CDR3 DNA: TGTGCCAGCAGCTTAACCCACGGGGGGAACAATGAGCAGTTCTTC
CDR3 protein: CASSLTHGGNNEQFF
V gene: TRBV13
CDR3 length: 15
J gene: TRBJ2-1
D gene: TRBD2
clone size: -

CDR3 DNA: TGTGCCAGCAGCTTTGGAGGGGAGACCCAGTACTTC
CDR3 protein: CASSFGGETQYF
V gene: TRBV5-6
CDR3 length: 12
J gene: TRBJ2-5
D gene: -
clone size: -

CDR3 DNA: TGTGCCAGCAGCCCGGACAGAATGAACACTGAAGCTTTCTTT
CDR3 protein: CASSPDRMNTEAFF
V gene: TRBV5-6
CDR3 length: 14
J gene: TRBJ1-1
D gene: -
clone size: -

CDR3 DNA: TGTGCCAGCGCGGGGTACACCGGGGAGCTGTTTTTT
CDR3 protein: CASAGYTGELFF
V gene: TRBV7-9
CDR3 length: 12
J gene: TRBJ2-2
D gene: -
clone size: -

CDR3 DNA: TGTGCCAGCAGTAAACACAGACCTTATGGCTACACCTTC
CDR3 protein: CASSKHRPYGYTF
V gene: TRBV6-1
CDR3 length: 13
J gene: TRBJ1-2
D gene: -
clone size: -

CDR3 DNA: TGTGCCAGCAGCACCTTGGGGTGGGACAGGGAAAAACTGTTTTTT
CDR3 protein: CASSTLGWDREKLFF
V gene: TRBV21-1
CDR3 length: 15
J gene: TRBJ1-4
D gene: -
clone size: -

CDR3 DNA: TGTGCCTGGAGCCGTTATAGCAATCAGCCCCAGCATTTT
CDR3 protein: CAWSRYSNQPQHF
V gene: TRBV30
CDR3 length: 13
J gene: TRBJ1-5
D gene: -
clone size: -

CDR3 DNA: TGTGCCAGTAGTATCAGGCAGGGTAATCAGCCCCAGCATTTT
CDR3 protein: CASSIRQGNQPQHF
V gene: TRBV19
CDR3 length: 14
J gene: TRBJ1-5
D gene: -
clone size: -

CDR3 DNA: TGTGCCAGTAGTTCGCGCGGCAGGGGGCATCAGCCCCAGCATTTT
CDR3 protein: CASSSRGRGHQPQHF
V gene: TRBV19
CDR3 length: 15
J gene: TRBJ1-5
D gene: TRBD1
clone size: -

CDR3 DNA: TGTGCCAGCAAGGGGGACAGCTCCTATAATTCACCCCTCCACTTC
CDR3 protein: CASKGDSSYNSPLHF
V gene: TRBV6-6
CDR3 length: 15
J gene: TRBJ1-6
D gene: TRBD1
clone size: -

CDR3 DNA: TGTGCCAGCTCGCCGCGGACAGGGCTAGAAAATCAGCCCCAGCATTTT
CDR3 protein: CASSPRTGLENQPQHF
V gene: TRBV18
CDR3 length: 16
J gene: TRBJ1-5
D gene: TRBD1
clone size: -

CDR3 DNA: TGTGCCAGCAGTTTATGGCAGGATGGCTACACCTTC
CDR3 protein: CASSLWQDGYTF
V gene: TRBV28
CDR3 length: 12
J gene: TRBJ1-2
D gene: -
clone size: -

CDR3 DNA: TGTGCCAGCAGTTTACGGGCAGGGGGCCCCTACGAGCAGTACTTC
CDR3 protein: CASSLRAGGPYEQYF
V gene: TRBV27
CDR3 length: 15
J gene: TRBJ2-7
D gene: TRBD1
clone size: -

CDR3 DNA: TGCGCCAGCAGCGCGGGAGTGGGGTACGAGCAGTACTTC
CDR3 protein: CASSAGVGYEQYF
V gene: TRBV5-1
CDR3 length: 13
J gene: TRBJ2-7
D gene: TRBD2
clone size: -

CDR3 DNA: TGTGCCAGTAGTATTCCGACAGGGATGAACACTGAAGCTTTCTTT
CDR3 protein: CASSIPTGMNTEAFF
V gene: TRBV19
CDR3 length: 15
J gene: TRBJ1-1
D gene: TRBD1
clone size: -

CDR3 DNA: TGCGCCAGCAGCCCCTCGGGCGGGACTAGCGGTGCCCCCTTTTACGAGCAGTACTTC
CDR3 protein: CASSPSGGTSGAPFYEQYF
V gene: TRBV4-1
CDR3 length: 19
J gene: TRBJ2-7
D gene: TRBD2
clone size: medium-sized

CDR3 DNA: TGTGCCAGTAGTTTGACTAGCGGCTACGCCTACAATGAGCAGTTCTTC
CDR3 protein: CASSLTSGYAYNEQFF
V gene: TRBV19
CDR3 length: 16
J gene: TRBJ2-1
D gene: TRBD2
clone size: -

CDR3 DNA: TGTGCCACCAGCAGAGGGGGGCAGGGGTCCTACGAGCAGTACTTC
CDR3 protein: CATSRGGQGSYEQYF
V gene: TRBV15
CDR3 length: 15
J gene: TRBJ2-7
D gene: -
clone size: few

CDR3 DNA: TGTGCCAGCAGTTACTCCGGGACAGATTACAATGAGCAGTTCTTC
CDR3 protein: CASSYSGTDYNEQFF
V gene: TRBV6-5
CDR3 length: 15
J gene: TRBJ2-1
D gene: TRBD1
clone size: -

CDR3 DNA: TGTGCCAGCAGCTTGGGCACAGGTTTAGGACAGCCCCAGCATTTT
CDR3 protein: CASSLGTGLGQPQHF
V gene: TRBV5-6
CDR3 length: 15
J gene: TRBJ1-5
D gene: -
clone size: -

CDR3 DNA: TGTGCCAGCAGCTTAGGCCCGGCGGGAAACATTCAGTACTTC
CDR3 protein: CASSLGPAGNIQYF
V gene: TRBV7-8
CDR3 length: 14
J gene: TRBJ2-4
D gene: -
clone size: -

CDR3 DNA: TGTGCCACCAGCAGGGCCAAGGACAGTTCAAATCAGCCCCAGCATTTT
CDR3 protein: CATSRAKDSSNQPQHF
V gene: TRBV15
CDR3 length: 16
J gene: TRBJ1-5
D gene: -
clone size: -

CDR3 DNA: TGTGCCAGCAGCCCCATGCCAGTCGGGGAGACCCAGTACTTC
CDR3 protein: CASSPMPVGETQYF
V gene: TRBV2
CDR3 length: 14
J gene: TRBJ2-5
D gene: -
clone size: -

CDR3 DNA: TGTGCCAGCAGCTTGATGGCGGGCTATTACAATGAGCAGTTCTTC
CDR3 protein: CASSLMAGYYNEQFF
V gene: TRBV5-6
CDR3 length: 15
J gene: TRBJ2-1
D gene: -
clone size: -

CDR3 DNA: TGTGCCAGCAGCCCACGGACTAGCGGGAGGGCGACCTCCTACAATGAGCAGTTCTTC
CDR3 protein: CASSPRTSGRATSYNEQFF
V gene: TRBV7-3
CDR3 length: 19
J gene: TRBJ2-1
D gene: TRBD2
clone size: once

CDR3 DNA: TGCGCCAGCAGCTTGGCCGGGAGCGCCACCTCCTACAATGAGCAGTTCTTC
CDR3 protein: CASSLAGSATSYNEQFF
V gene: TRBV5-1
CDR3 length: 17
J gene: TRBJ2-1
D gene: -
clone size: few

CDR3 DNA: TGTGCCAGTAGTAAGAAATCCGGGACAGTAAATGGCTACACCTTC
CDR3 protein: CASSKKSGTVNGYTF
V gene: TRBV19
CDR3 length: 15
J gene: TRBJ1-2
D gene: TRBD1
clone size: few

CDR3 DNA: TGCGCCAGCAGCGGGGACAGCTATGGCTACACCTTC
CDR3 protein: CASSGDSYGYTF
V gene: TRBV5-1
CDR3 length: 12
J gene: TRBJ1-2
D gene: TRBD1
clone size: -

CDR3 DNA: TGCAGTGCTGCTAGCGGCGGGGAGCTGTTTTTT
CDR3 protein: CSAASGGELFF
V gene: TRBV20-1
CDR3 length: 11
J gene: TRBJ2-2
D gene: TRBD2
clone size: once

CDR3 DNA: TGCAGCGCTCGAGGACTAGCGGGAGAGAGGATAGATACGCAGTATTTT
CDR3 protein: CSARGLAGERIDTQYF
V gene: TRBV29-1
CDR3 length: 16
J gene: TRBJ2-3
D gene: TRBD2
clone size: -

CDR3 DNA: TGTGCCAGCAGTGCCCCACGGGGGGGGGCCTTTTTGTTTGAGACCCAGTACTTC
CDR3 protein: CASSAPRGGAFLFETQYF
V gene: TRBV2
CDR3 length: 18
J gene: TRBJ2-5
D gene: TRBD2
clone size: -

CDR3 DNA: TGTGCCACCAGCAGAGTCCCATTAGCGGGGGTCACAGATACGCAGTATTTT
CDR3 protein: CATSRVPLAGVTDTQYF
V gene: TRBV15
CDR3 length: 17
J gene: TRBJ2-3
D gene: TRBD2
clone size: -

CDR3 DNA: TGTGCCAGCAGTCCAGGACAGGACTTAGGTGGCTACACCTTC
CDR3 protein: CASSPGQDLGGYTF
V gene: TRBV27
CDR3 length: 14
J gene: TRBJ1-2
D gene: TRBD1
clone size: -

CDR3 DNA: TGTGCCAGCTCCGGGACAGCTGGAAACACCATATATTTT
CDR3 protein: CASSGTAGNTIYF
V gene: TRBV18
CDR3 length: 13
J gene: TRBJ1-3
D gene: TRBD1
clone size: -

CDR3 DNA: TGCAGCGTTCCCCTTCTGAACACTGAAGCTTTCTTT
CDR3 protein: CSVPLLNTEAFF
V gene: TRBV29-1
CDR3 length: 12
J gene: TRBJ1-1
D gene: -
clone size: -

CDR3 DNA: TGTGCCAGCAGTGAGCGGAACTCCTACAATGAGCAGTTCTTC
CDR3 protein: CASSERNSYNEQFF
V gene: TRBV25-1
CDR3 length: 14
J gene: TRBJ2-1
D gene: -
clone size: -

CDR3 DNA: TGTGCCAGCAGCTTAGCGGGAGCGGGCACCGGGGAGCTGTTTTTT
CDR3 protein: CASSLAGAGTGELFF
V gene: TRBV5-4
CDR3 length: 15
J gene: TRBJ2-2
D gene: TRBD2
clone size: few

CDR3 DNA: TGTGCCAGCTCACCCTTACAGGGCAGCAATGGCTACACCTTC
CDR3 protein: CASSPLQGSNGYTF
V gene: TRBV18
CDR3 length: 14
J gene: TRBJ1-2
D gene: -
clone size: -

CDR3 DNA: TGTGCCAGTAGCGGGACAGGGGACTACGAGCAGTACTTC
CDR3 protein: CASSGTGDYEQYF
V gene: TRBV19
CDR3 length: 13
J gene: TRBJ2-7
D gene: TRBD1
clone size: -

CDR3 DNA: TGCGCCAGCAGCCAAGAGGCTAGCGGGAGGGATGAGCAGTTCTTC
CDR3 protein: CASSQEASGRDEQFF
V gene: TRBV4-1
CDR3 length: 15
J gene: TRBJ2-1
D gene: TRBD2
clone size: -

CDR3 DNA: TGTGCCAGCAGTCCTAGCGGGGGGGTTAAGGTCGTACCGTTCTTC
CDR3 protein: CASSPSGGVKVVPFF
V gene: TRBV6-5
CDR3 length: 15
J gene: TRBJ2-1
D gene: TRBD2
clone size: -

CDR3 DNA: TGTGCCAGCAGCGTAGCTGAGGCGCAGGAGCTGTTTTTT
CDR3 protein: CASSVAEAQELFF
V gene: TRBV9
CDR3 length: 13
J gene: TRBJ2-2
D gene: -
clone size: few